Listed here are 23 T cell receptor beta chains from one sample, sequenced in a study of cytomegalovirus exposure and HLA in healthy donors. Amplification used 60 Vbeta primers and 13 Jbeta primers. Generated by immunoSEQ multiplex PCR, the TCRdb table keeps only in-frame clones and is missing some. The sample includes 90,000 to 110,000 clones, 77% of them seen just once. Sequencing used PBMCs. Receptor source: a woman aged 40 to 50 in good health and CMV-seropositive.

This clone was detected once. The chain uses TRBV6-5 and TRBJ2-7; tentative D call: TRBD1 (6 bases). The CDR3 runs 15 residues. V lost 0 bases and J 2 bases, leaving 11 bases between the germline ends. The germline V gene has CDR1 MNHEY and CDR2 SVGAGI. CDR3 coding DNA: TGTGCCAGCAGTTACTCGGGCAGGGGTGCCTACGAGCAGTACTTC. It yields the protein CASSYSGRGAYEQYF.

The J gene is TRBJ2-2, the V gene TRBV5-6; D is possibly TRBD2 (6 bases). The ends were cut back, 3 bases at V and 0 bases at J, with 15 bases in the middle. From germline, CDR1 is SGHDT and CDR2 YYEEEE. This CDR3 is 17 amino acids long. Here the CDR3 DNA reads TGTGCCAGCAGCTCCTTTGGGAGGAGGGCGAACACCGGGGAGCTGTTTTTT. Its protein is CASSSFGRRANTGELFF.

This clone was seen a few times. The chain has TRBV6-4 and TRBJ2-3, with a tentative D call TRBD2 (6 bases). CDR1 and CDR2 from the germline V gene are MRHNA and SNTAGT. The CDR3 is 15 residues long. V lost 5 bases and J lost 1, with 13 bases in between. DNA of the CDR3: TGTGCCAGCAGTCGGACTGGCGGGGGCACAGATACGCAGTATTTT. It yields the protein CASSRTGGGTDTQYF.

This clone was seen more than once but under ten times. This chain joins TRBV4-3 and TRBJ2-7; 9 bases fit TRBD2. The CDR3 has 14 residues. The V and J ends lost 4 bases and 4 bases, in that order; junction bases with no gene match: 5. Germline V CDR1 and CDR2: LGHNA, YSLEER. CDR3 sequence: CASSPSGALYEQYF. The CDR3 DNA sequence: TGCGCCAGCAGCCCTAGCGGGGCGCTTTACGAGCAGTACTTC.

Turning to this clone: One junction end disagrees with the germline gene, perhaps due to a read error. Other DNA sequences of this sample code for an identical CDR3. The chain combines TRBV7-7 with TRBJ2-1, with 11 positions matching TRBD2. The germline CDR1 and CDR2 sequences are SSHAT and FNYEAQ (reference sequence). The CDR3 runs 16 residues. The CDR3 protein is CASSLGLAGGDDEQFF. CDR3 nucleotides: TGTGCTAGCAGCTTAGGGCTAGCGGGGGGCGATGATGAGCAGTTCTTC.

This chain connects TRBV9 to TRBJ2-7, with 11 bases matching TRBD2. V shed 0 bases, J shed 5 bases, and the junction held 10 bases outside the gene matches. In germline, CDR1 is SGDLS, CDR2 YYNGEE. This CDR3 has 17 amino acids. The CDR3 spells CASSVGLLAGAPNEQYF. CDR3 nucleotide sequence: TGTGCCAGCAGCGTAGGACTACTAGCGGGAGCACCCAACGAGCAGTACTTC.

The V gene is TRBV5-1, the J gene TRBJ1-1, with a weak D call TRBD1 (5 bases). Germline assignment: CDR1 SGHRS and CDR2 YFSETQ. V lost 4 bases and J lost 1, with 17 bases in between. The CDR3 has 16 amino acids. CDR3 sequence reads: CASSHPAGGRNTEAFF. CDR3 coding DNA: TGCGCCAGCAGCCATCCTGCGGGGGGTCGGAACACTGAAGCTTTCTTT.

The gene calls are TRBV29-1 and TRBJ1-1; maybe TRBD1 (5 bases). V was clipped by 4 bases and J by 1 base, with 13 bases between them. CDR3 length equals 14 residues. Germline loops: CDR1 SQVTM, CDR2 ANQGSEA. The CDR3 here is CSVGTAGPNTEAFF. The CDR3 DNA is TGCAGCGTTGGAACGGCAGGGCCGAACACTGAAGCTTTCTTT.

This chain links TRBV19 with TRBJ1-5; D remains unclear. The V end was cut by 3 bases, the J end by 11 bases, with 11 bases between. The CDR3 is made up of 12 amino acids. Germline loops: CDR1 LNHDA, CDR2 SQIVND (reference sequence). CDR3 bases: TGTGCCAGTAGTATTGGAAGGAGTACCCAGCATTTT. Protein product: CASSIGRSTQHF.

V and J are TRBV2 and TRBJ2-4; D is possibly TRBD2 (6 bases). The CDR3 covers 14 residues. V was clipped by 6 bases and J by 3 bases, with 12 bases between them. Germline values: CDR1 SNHLY, CDR2 FYNNEI. DNA for the CDR3: TGTGCCAGCAGCGCCGGGAGACACAAAAACATTCAGTACTTC. This encodes CASSAGRHKNIQYF.

The V and J genes are TRBV27 and TRBJ2-1, with D tentatively TRBD1 (6 bases). The CDR3 has 15 residues. V was shortened by 5 bases and J by 1 base, with 12 bases between the two germline ends. Germline V gives CDR1 MNHEY, CDR2 SMNVEV (reference sequence). This CDR3 reads CASSTQGGSYNEQFF. In DNA, the CDR3 is TGTGCCAGCAGTACACAGGGTGGGTCCTACAATGAGCAGTTCTTC.

The CDR3 spells CASSAGGSGETQYF. The DNA of the CDR3 is TGTGCCAGCAGTGCGGGGGGTTCTGGAGAGACCCAGTACTTC. The V gene is TRBV6-1, the J gene TRBJ2-5; 7 bases fit TRBD2. The germline gives CDR1 MNHNS, CDR2 SASEGT. The ends lost 4 bases at V and 4 bases at J; junction bases unmatched: 6. CDR3 length equals 14 residues.

V gene TRBV14 combines with J gene TRBJ2-7, with D perhaps matching TRBD1 (5 bases). The germline V gene has CDR1 SGHDN and CDR2 FVKESK. The CDR3 runs to 17 residues. The V end lost 0 bases, the J end lost 3 bases, and 18 bases lay between the germline ends. The DNA for the CDR3 is TGTGCCAGCAGCCAAGAGGGTCAGGGCTACGGAAACTACGAGCAGTACTTC. This encodes CASSQEGQGYGNYEQYF.

The DNA for the CDR3 is TGCGCCAGCAGCTTGGGTAGGGGGACCCTTAGCACAGATACGCAGTATTTT. It translates to CASSLGRGTLSTDTQYF. The genes are TRBV5-1 and TRBJ2-3; D perhaps matches TRBD1 (6 bases). Germline V CDR1 and CDR2: SGHRS, YFSETQ. The CDR3 covers 17 residues. V was trimmed by 0 bases and J by 0 bases, leaving 14 bases between them.

V gene TRBV9 combines with J gene TRBJ2-7; D possibly corresponds to TRBD2 (5 bases). Germline CDR1 reads SGDLS; CDR2 reads YYNGEE. V was clipped by 3 bases and J by 8 bases, with 24 bases between them. CDR3 length: 16 residues. CDR3 residues: CASSDQSSLADSKQYF. Here the CDR3 DNA reads TGTGCCAGCAGCGACCAATCCTCGCTTGCGGACTCCAAGCAGTACTTC.

The CDR3 sequence is CASSPGTWTANTEAFF. The CDR3 nucleotides read TGTGCCAGCAGTCCCGGAACATGGACAGCAAACACTGAAGCTTTCTTT. This chain links TRBV7-9 with TRBJ1-1; D is possibly TRBD1 (6 bases). Trimming left V 6 bases short and J 2 bases short, with 19 bases between. The CDR3 has 16 amino acids. CDR1 is SEHNR, CDR2 FQNEAQ, per germline (reference sequence).

This clone occurred a few times. This sequence joins TRBV7-9 and TRBJ2-2; 9 nucleotides agree with TRBD2. The ends lost 2 bases at V and 3 bases at J; junction bases unmatched: 7. The CDR3 loop spans 17 amino acids. The germline gives CDR1 SEHNR, CDR2 FQNEAQ (reference sequence). The chain's CDR3 is CASSLSVAGDYTGELFF. CDR3 DNA sequence: TGTGCCAGCAGCTTAAGCGTAGCGGGAGACTACACCGGGGAGCTGTTTTTT. The whole variable domain, remainder taken from reference TRBV7-9 and TRBJ2-2, is DTGVSQNPRHKITKRGQNVTFRCDPISEHNRLYWYRQTLGQGPEFLTYFQNEAQLEKSRLLSDRFSAERPKGSFSTLEIQRTEQGDSAMYLCASSLSVAGDYTGELFFGEGSRLTVL.

V and J are TRBV4-1 and TRBJ2-5, with 7 bases aligning to TRBD1. CDR1 and CDR2 (germline): MGHRA, YSYEKL. The CDR3 runs 17 residues. V dropped 2 bases and J dropped 2; count of bases not matched to a gene: 11. The CDR3 here is CASSQLDRFRRQETQYF. As DNA, the CDR3 is TGCGCCAGCAGCCAACTGGACAGGTTCCGAAGACAAGAGACCCAGTACTTC.

This clone was seen a few times. The CDR3 nucleotides read TGTGCCAGCACTTACAGGGGTGTCGATCAGCCCCAGCATTTT. Translating it yields CASTYRGVDQPQHF. V gene TRBV6-1 combines with J gene TRBJ1-5, with 7 positions matching TRBD1. Trimming at V came to 7 bases and at J to 5 bases, leaving 8 bases not matched to a gene. The CDR3 spans 14 residues. CDR1 MNHNS and CDR2 SASEGT come from the germline V gene.

The chain has TRBV5-6 and TRBJ1-1, with D maybe TRBD1 (5 bases). In germline, CDR1 is SGHDT, CDR2 YYEEEE. The CDR3 totals 15 residues. V was clipped by 4 bases and J by 4 bases, with 17 bases between them. CDR3 nucleotides: TGTGCCAGCAGCGAAAGGGGCCGAGCGGGCACTGAAGCTTTCTTT. It yields the protein CASSERGRAGTEAFF.

The chain has TRBV5-1 and TRBJ2-3, with D possibly matching TRBD2 (5 bases). Germline V gene sequence: CDR1 SGHRS, CDR2 YFSETQ. V lost 6 bases and J 4 bases, leaving 21 bases between the germline ends. CDR3 length equals 16 residues. CDR3 loop: CASTIRGGWGPDTQYF. CDR3 nucleotide sequence: TGCGCCAGCACCATACGAGGCGGGTGGGGTCCAGATACGCAGTATTTT.

The chain recombines TRBV7-9 with TRBJ1-1; D is perhaps TRBD1 (5 bases). From germline, CDR1 is SEHNR and CDR2 FQNEAQ (reference sequence). V gave up 2 bases and J gave up 5 bases, with 12 bases separating them. CDR3 length: 14 residues. CDR3 DNA sequence: TGTGCCAGCAGCTTAACCGGGGGGGGTACTGAAGCTTTCTTT. The encoded protein is CASSLTGGGTEAFF.

This chain connects TRBV7-2 to TRBJ1-5, with 8 bases fitting TRBD1. The CDR3 totals 13 residues. V lost 6 bases, J lost 4 bases, and 2 bases stayed unmatched. The germline gives CDR1 SGHTA, CDR2 FQGNSA. CDR3 sequence reads: CASRGTGNQPQHF. The CDR3 nucleotides read TGTGCCAGCAGAGGGACAGGTAATCAGCCCCAGCATTTT.